This is a list of T cell receptor beta chains from one sample in a study. Using its own MiXCR run on the RT-PCR reads, TCRdb lists one record per CDR3 protein. This sample yields about 700,000 distinct CDR3 sequences, of which 13% to 15% are seen a single time; 3% to 4.5% belongs to the top ten. Sequenced: memory CD4+ T cells from blood. The receptors were sampled from a female donor in good health, serving as a healthy control. CDR3s include the opening cysteine and the closing phenylalanine or tryptophan. The D gene is left open where the match is weak. A row's size may be missing; if present it is once, few, many or a size class.

>many|TRBD2|TRBJ2-7|TRBV4-2
TGTGCCAGCAGCCAAGATTCACGGGAGGGAAGACAGTACTTC
CASSQDSREGRQYF
>few|TRBD1|TRBJ1-5|TRBV20-1
TGCAGTGCCCTAGACCACGGGACAGGGCCGAATCTCCAGCATTTT
CSALDHGTGPNLQHF
>few|TRBD2|TRBJ2-1|TRBV6-2/TRBV6-3
TGTGCCAGCAGTTCTAGGGGAGGGGCCTTCAATGAGCAGTTCTTC
CASSSRGGAFNEQFF
>-|-|TRBJ2-5|TRBV11-1
TGTGCCAGCAGCTTGTCCGGGAACCTGGAAGAGACCCAGTACTTC
CASSLSGNLEETQYF
>few|TRBD2|TRBJ2-1|TRBV24-1
TGTGCCACCAGTGACTCTAGCGGGAGCTCTCCCTACAATGAGCAGTTCTTC
CATSDSSGSSPYNEQFF
>few|TRBD2|TRBJ2-3|TRBV10-1
TGCGCCAGCAGTGATTCTAGCGGGAGCACAGATACGCAGTATTTT
CASSDSSGSTDTQYF
>many|-|TRBJ2-1|TRBV5-1
TGCGCCAGCAGCGCCGGGGCGGATTACAATGAGCAGTTCTTC
CASSAGADYNEQFF
>few|TRBD1|TRBJ1-2|TRBV5-4
TGTGCCAGCAGCGGCCGGGACAGGGATCTTGGCTACACCTTC
CASSGRDRDLGYTF
>few|TRBD1|TRBJ1-5|TRBV10-2
TGCGCCAGCAGTAGGGACAGGGAGGATCAGCCCCAGCATTTT
CASSRDREDQPQHF
>few|TRBD2|TRBJ2-1|TRBV7-9
TGTGCCAGCAGCTCCGGGACTACCGTCGAGCAGTTCTTC
CASSSGTTVEQFF
>-|-|TRBJ1-5|TRBV12-3/TRBV12-4
TGTGCCAGCAGAACCCCGGGACACCGAAGGCAGCCCCAGCATTTT
CASRTPGHRRQPQHF
>many|-|TRBJ2-5|TRBV7-9
TGTGCCAGCAGCCCAATGACAGGCGGGGAGACCCAGTACTTC
CASSPMTGGETQYF
>many|TRBD2|TRBJ2-7|TRBV6-2/TRBV6-3
TGTGCCAGCAGTGGCGGGGGGGGAGCGTCCTACGAGCAGTACTTC
CASSGGGGASYEQYF
>-|TRBD2|TRBJ2-1|TRBV6-1
TGTGCCAGCTCCCCTAGCGGGGGAGGCGACCATTACAATGAGCAGTTCTTC
CASSPSGGGDHYNEQFF
>-|-|TRBJ2-2|TRBV18
TGTGCCAGCTCACCAGCTGGCGCACCGGGCGGGGAGCTGTTTTTT
CASSPAGAPGGELFF
>many|-|TRBJ2-1|TRBV27
TGTGCCAGCAGTTTAACAGTTATAGGGGGTGAGCAGTTCTTC
CASSLTVIGGEQFF
>-|-|TRBJ2-3|TRBV9
TGTGCCAGCAGCGTAGGAGCGGAAGAACGCACAGATACGCAGTATTTT
CASSVGAEERTDTQYF
>many|TRBD2|TRBJ2-7|TRBV5-1
TGCGCCAGCAGCTTGGGACTAGCGGCAGTCTACGAGCAGTACTTC
CASSLGLAAVYEQYF
>few|-|TRBJ2-7|TRBV19
TGTGCCAGTAGTATAACCCTCCTTCGGGGGGCGTATCCCTACGAGCAGTACTTC
CASSITLLRGAYPYEQYF
>-|TRBD1|TRBJ1-3|TRBV10-2
TGCGCCAGCAGGGGGACAGGGGGCGGAAACACCATATATTTT
CASRGTGGGNTIYF
>few|-|TRBJ1-1|TRBV11-2
TGTGCCAGCAGCATCAATCAGGGGAGGGGCACTGAAGCTTTCTTT
CASSINQGRGTEAFF
>-|-|TRBJ1-4|TRBV5-1
TGCGCCAGCACCCCCTTTGTGGGCGCTGAGGGAAAACTGTTTTTT
CASTPFVGAEGKLFF
>-|-|TRBJ1-1|TRBV7-7
TGTGCCAGCAGCCGCCTTGAAGACACTGAAGCTTTCTTT
CASSRLEDTEAFF
>-|TRBD2|TRBJ2-2|TRBV19
TGTGCCAGCAGCGGGAGGACGACCACCGGGGAGCTGTTTTTT
CASSGRTTTGELFF
>few|TRBD1|TRBJ1-2|TRBV29-1
TGCAGCGTAAGACAGGGAAGCTATGGCTACACCTTC
CSVRQGSYGYTF
>-|-|TRBJ1-6|TRBV7-9
TGTGCCTCGACCGTTAATAATTCACCCCTCCACTTT
CASTVNNSPLHF
>few|TRBD1|TRBJ1-6|TRBV5-1
TGCGCCAGCAGCTCTACAGGGGAAAATTCACCCCTCCACTTT
CASSSTGENSPLHF
>-|-|TRBJ1-1|TRBV10-2
TGCGCCAGCTTTAGTAATGTTGAGAACACTGAAGCTTTCTTT
CASFSNVENTEAFF
>many|-|TRBJ2-2|TRBV15
TGTGCCACCAGCAGAGGCGGAGTTGGGTCCGGGGAGCTGTTTTTT
CATSRGGVGSGELFF
>few|TRBD1|TRBJ2-7|TRBV18
TGTGCCAGCTCACCACTCCAGGGGGCGGCGGGCGAGCAGTACTTC
CASSPLQGAAGEQYF
>few|TRBD2|TRBJ2-1|TRBV4-2
TGTGCCAGCAGCCAAGTTCCTAGCGGGAGTCATTTCGATGAGCAGTTCTTC
CASSQVPSGSHFDEQFF
>-|TRBD2|TRBJ2-5|TRBV7-2
TGTGCCAGCAGCTTTAGCGGGTTCCAAGAGACCCAGTACTTC
CASSFSGFQETQYF